This T cell receptor (beta chain) emerged from a study of cytomegalovirus exposure and HLA in healthy donors. Study findings and constraints: The investigators catalogued 150 or so TCR beta chains as cytomegalovirus-associated. It was reportedly the case that the classifier diagnosed cytomegalovirus status with high specificity and sensitivity. CMV serostatus was the only immune exposure information that was available.

The length of the CDR3 is 14 residues. The germline V gene has CDR1 MNHNY and CDR2 SVGAGI (reference sequence). With 6 bases removed from V and 9 bases from J, the gap between germline ends came to 15 bases. PCR involved 60 Vbeta and 13 Jbeta primers. Original methodology: A later analysis tallied approximately 87 million unique TCR beta chains, some 12 million of them shared. Repertoires were generated with immunoSEQ multiplex PCR, while TCRdb's copy carries only in-frame clones and drops some. D and trimming come from the DNA, and the V and J calls and clone size come from that table. The sample's table shows 130,000 or so clones. Concerning this clone itself: The target antigen is unknown.

J is TRBJ1-6 and V is TRBV6-6, with unresolved D. Specimen: PBMCs. This TCR derives from a woman aged 40 to 50 in good health and CMV-seronegative. The CDR3 region has the DNA TGTGCCAGCAGCCCACGCGAGAACCGTTCACCCCTCCACTTT. The encoded protein is CASSPRENRSPLHF.